What follows describes a single TCR beta chain. Its matching antigen is unknown. In TCRdb, the reads were re-called with MiXCR into one record per CDR3 protein. The table has some 120,000 distinct CDR3 sequences, over 30% seen once. The CDR3 spans 12 residues. Germline V gene lookup returns CDR1 MDHEN and CDR2 SYDVKM. V was shortened by 8 bases and J by 3 bases, with 11 bases between the two germline ends. The data originate from a study of T cell repertoires in cytomegalovirus infection. Background on the study: Selected CMV epitopes included recently identified HLA-C-restricted ones as well as well-studied HLA-B-restricted ones.

Study outcomes and limitations: Dominant in the ex vivo response were TCR beta clonotypes restricted by HLA-C and specific for CMV.

The sequencing here drew on CD8+ T cells from cultured PBMCs, taken from culture after CMV antigen stimulation. The receptor was derived from a human donor in good health (CMV status not recorded). Some clones in this sample may be carry-over from other donors' samples. The chain carries TRBV28 and TRBJ2-7, with D possibly TRBD2 on 6 matching bases. This chain's CDR3 is CASGMTSYEQYF. CDR3 nucleotides: TGTGCCAGCGGGATGACTAGCTACGAGCAGTACTTC.